Below, 7 T cell receptor beta chains from the same sample are listed, as sequenced in a study of blood T cell repertoires in COVID-19 (dated by TCRdb to the early 2020s). The method behind the library was the immunoSEQ multiplex PCR assay. The immuneACCESS repertoire file appears here via TCRdb, limited to in-frame rearrangements. These files lack a portion of the clones; in checked studies, under half of the deficit traces to unresolved V genes, and the cause of the others is not known. The sample table records 350,000 to 550,000 clones; roughly 89% of these occur just once. The top ten clones comprise approximately 4.5% of the sample. The source material was peripheral blood. Every receptor here comes from a woman in her thirties with acute or convalescent COVID-19.

The rearrangement uses TRBV19 and TRBJ1-2; no definite D call. This CDR3 is 13 amino acids long. CDR1 LNHDA and CDR2 SQIVND come from the germline V gene (reference sequence). Deletions cut 8 bases from V and 7 bases from J, with 17 bases between. The DNA of the CDR3 is TGTGCCAGTCGCGCGAGGGAGGAGGCTGGCTACACCTTC. The encoded protein is CASRAREEAGYTF.

This clone was seen a handful of times. This chain uses TRBV5-1 with TRBJ2-7, with TRBD1 matching 7 bases. In germline, CDR1 is SGHRS, CDR2 YFSETQ. CDR3 length: 13 residues. V lost 4 bases to trimming and J lost 3 bases; unmatched junction nucleotides: 4. The CDR3 DNA sequence: TGCGCCAGCAGCCCCAGGACAGGCTACGAGCAGTACTTC. It translates to CASSPRTGYEQYF.

The chain combines TRBV5-4 with TRBJ2-5; D is possibly TRBD1 (5 bases). The V end was cut by 10 bases, the J end by 5 bases, with 18 bases between. CDR3 length: 13 amino acids. Germline V lookup: CDR1 SGHNT, CDR2 YYREEE (reference sequence). The CDR3 coding sequence is TGTGCCTTCCAAACTTTGCAGGGTGAGACCCAGTACTTC. This sequence encodes CAFQTLQGETQYF. Supplemented by reference TRBV5-4 and TRBJ2-5, the full variable domain reads ETGVTQSPTHLIKTRGQQVTLRCSSQSGHNTVSWYQQALGQGPQFIFQYYREEENGRGNFPPRFSGLQFPNYSSELNVNALELDDSALYLCAFQTLQGETQYFGPGTRLLVL.

This chain links TRBV24-1 with TRBJ2-1, with TRBD2 as a possible D gene (6 bases). Per the germline V gene, CDR1 is KGHDR and CDR2 is SFDVKD. Trimming removed 2 bases at V and 12 bases at J, with 13 bases between. The CDR3 runs to 13 residues. Here the CDR3 reads CATSDSPGLGQFF. CDR3 DNA sequence: TGTGCCACCAGTGATTCGCCGGGACTGGGGCAGTTCTTC.

V gene TRBV29-1 combines with J gene TRBJ1-4; TRBD1 is a possible D gene (5 bases). The germline gives CDR1 SQVTM, CDR2 ANQGSEA. The CDR3 runs 12 residues. Trimming took off 3 bases at V and 8 bases at J, with 10 bases between the two ends. CDR3: CSVDGEGEKLFF. CDR3 sequence (DNA): TGCAGCGTTGATGGGGAGGGGGAAAAACTGTTTTTT. Full variable domain (remainder filled in from reference TRBV29-1 and TRBJ1-4): SAVISQKPSRDICQRGTSLTIQCQVDSQVTMMFWYRQQPGQSLTLIATANQGSEATYESGFVIDKFPISRPNLTFSTLTVSNMSPEDSSIYLCSVDGEGEKLFFGSGTQLSVL.

The chain combines TRBV5-6 with TRBJ2-7; weak D call: TRBD2 (5 bases). V was shortened by 4 bases and J by 4 bases, with 12 bases between the two germline ends. This CDR3 comprises 13 residues. CDR1 and CDR2 (germline): SGHDT, YYEEEE. DNA for the CDR3: TGTGCCAGCAGCCTCTATGGGGAGTACGAGCAGTACTTC. Its translation: CASSLYGEYEQYF.

V usage is TRBV27 and J usage is TRBJ2-7; D is undetermined. Germline CDR1 is MNHEY and CDR2 is SMNVEV (reference sequence). Deletions cut 5 bases from V and 0 bases from J, with 11 bases between. CDR3 length equals 14 residues. In DNA, the CDR3 is TGTGCCAGCAGTCCACTGAGGTCCTCCTACGAGCAGTACTTC. This gives the protein CASSPLRSSYEQYF.